This entry lists 6 T cell receptor beta chains sequenced from one sample in a study of cytomegalovirus exposure and HLA in healthy donors. It was with 60 Vbeta and 13 Jbeta primers that the PCR ran. TCRdb's copy holds only in-frame clones and misses some; the assay was immunoSEQ multiplex PCR. The sample yields more than 100,000 clones, approximately 77% seen once. The sequenced sample consisted of PBMCs. The receptors stem from a woman aged 60 to 75 in good health and CMV-seronegative.

The CDR3 DNA reads as TGTGCCAGCAGCTTAACAGGGGGGGGGATGGAGCAGTACTTC. Translation: CASSLTGGGMEQYF. This chain connects TRBV7-3 to TRBJ2-7, with a possible D match to TRBD2 (7 bases). The V end was cut by 0 bases, the J end by 7 bases, with 13 bases between. The CDR3 has 14 amino acids. Germline loops: CDR1 SGHTA, CDR2 FQGTGA.

This clone appeared a single time. The genes are TRBV6-1 and TRBJ2-3, with 11 bases fitting TRBD2. This CDR3 has 18 residues. Germline lookup yields CDR1 MNHNS and CDR2 SASEGT. V was pared by 1 base and J by 1 base, with 7 bases of the junction left unmatched. The CDR3 DNA reads as TGTGCCAGCAGTGAAGAATTAGCGGGAGGGCGCGGCACAGATACGCAGTATTTT. Encoded protein: CASSEELAGGRGTDTQYF.

This rearrangement joins TRBV27 to TRBJ1-4; D call uncertain. Looked up from germline, CDR1 is MNHEY and CDR2 is SMNVEV (reference sequence). V gave up 9 bases and J gave up 8 bases, with 19 bases separating them. This CDR3 has 14 residues. The chain's CDR3 is CASAGGISGEKLFF. The CDR3 nucleotides are TGTGCCAGTGCGGGCGGAATAAGCGGCGAAAAACTGTTTTTT.

This chain uses TRBV4-1 with TRBJ1-1, with D unclear. The CDR3 is made up of 15 amino acids. V was trimmed by 1 base and J by 4 bases, leaving 13 bases between them. Per the germline V gene, CDR1 is MGHRA and CDR2 is YSYEKL. CDR3 in DNA: TGCGCCAGCAGCCAAGGGCTATCGCGAGGCACTGAAGCTTTCTTT. Translating it yields CASSQGLSRGTEAFF.

The CDR3 spells CASSPRQAPREGYTF. CDR3 in DNA: TGTGCCAGCTCACCAAGACAGGCCCCTAGGGAGGGCTACACCTTC. The rearrangement uses TRBV18 and TRBJ1-2; possible D gene TRBD1, 6 bases. Germline CDR1 is KGHSH and CDR2 is LQKENI. V was cut by 2 bases and J by 8 bases, with 18 bases left in between. This CDR3 region has 15 residues.

This clone was seen a single time. The chain recombines TRBV5-1 with TRBJ2-2; D perhaps matches TRBD1 (6 bases). Germline V gene lookup returns CDR1 SGHRS and CDR2 YFSETQ. This CDR3 comprises 15 residues. Between the trimmed V and J ends, which lost 6 bases and 7 bases, there was a span of 19 bases. CDR3 in amino acids: CASTTHLQGNGELFF. The CDR3 DNA sequence: TGCGCCAGCACCACTCACTTACAGGGAAACGGGGAGCTGTTTTTT.